This passage covers 23 T cell receptor beta chains from one sample sequenced in a study of neoadjuvant nivolumab and ipilimumab in lung cancer. TCRdb's copy holds only in-frame clones and misses some; the assay was immunoSEQ multiplex PCR. In the table there are 40,000 to 60,000 clones, roughly 91% of which are singletons. This specimen consisted of blood, obtained before neoadjuvant nivolumab, alone or with ipilimumab. Receptors were obtained from an adult with non-small cell lung cancer. Some clones in this sample may be carry-over from other donors' samples.

This rearrangement joins TRBV7-2 to TRBJ2-1, with D possibly matching TRBD2 (5 bases). The germline V and J ends were trimmed by 5 bases and 6 bases, with 17 bases remaining between them. The germline V gene has CDR1 SGHTA and CDR2 FQGNSA. The CDR3 covers 15 residues. The CDR3: CASSPGPPRGNEQFF. CDR3 bases: TGTGCCAGCAGCCCTGGGCCCCCCCGGGGCAATGAGCAGTTCTTC.

The rearrangement links TRBV6-1 to TRBJ2-7, with 7 bases fitting TRBD1. This CDR3 contains 14 residues. CDR1 and CDR2 (germline): MNHNS, SASEGT. V lost 5 bases, J lost 1 base, and 5 bases stayed unmatched. The CDR3 here is CASSPRGLSYEQYF. Written as DNA, the CDR3 is TGTGCCAGCAGTCCCAGGGGGTTGTCCTACGAGCAGTACTTC.

This chain connects TRBV11-1 to TRBJ1-2; no clear D gene. There are 16 residues in the CDR3. The germline V gene encodes CDR1 SGHAT and CDR2 FQDESV (reference sequence). Trimming removed 5 bases from V and 1 base from J, with 17 bases in between. Written as DNA, the CDR3 is TGTGCCAGCAGCCAGCACCCTGGGGAGGGTAACTATGGCTACACCTTC. Encoded protein: CASSQHPGEGNYGYTF.

The chain joins TRBV6-1 to TRBJ2-7; TRBD1 is a possible D gene (5 bases). Germline CDR1 and CDR2: MNHNS and SASEGT. The CDR3 is 14 amino acids. Trimming took off 2 bases at V and 6 bases at J, with 14 bases between the two ends. The CDR3 is CASSEPFDRREQYF. The DNA for the CDR3 is TGTGCCAGCAGTGAACCCTTTGACAGACGCGAGCAGTACTTC.

The gene calls are TRBV5-6 and TRBJ2-1; D gene unclear. V lost 0 bases and J 8 bases, leaving 12 bases between the germline ends. The CDR3 runs to 14 residues. Germline assignment: CDR1 SGHDT and CDR2 YYEEEE. CDR3 protein: CASSLVNEGYEQFF. The CDR3, as DNA: TGTGCCAGCAGCTTGGTAAACGAAGGGTATGAGCAGTTCTTC.

The chain employs TRBV6-6 and TRBJ2-7; TRBD2 matches 12 bases. The germline V gene has CDR1 MNHNY and CDR2 SVGAGI (reference sequence). The length of the CDR3 is 15 residues. V trimming: 2 bases; J trimming: 3 bases; junction bases outside the gene matches: 2. The CDR3 coding sequence is TGTGCCAGCAGTTACCAGACTAGCGGGAGCTACGAGCAGTACTTC. Translating gives CASSYQTSGSYEQYF.

The rearrangement uses TRBV10-1 and TRBJ2-2; possible D gene TRBD2, 6 bases. The CDR3 has 14 residues. The V end lost 1 base, the J end lost 5 bases, and 8 bases lay between the germline ends. The germline gives CDR1 WNHNN, CDR2 SYGVQD (reference sequence). The CDR3 DNA sequence: TGCGCCAGCAGTGAGTTGGGGAGGACCGGGGAGCTGTTTTTT. Protein sequence: CASSELGRTGELFF.

This sequence joins TRBV9 and TRBJ1-1; 7 bases are shared with TRBD1. Germline values: CDR1 SGDLS, CDR2 YYNGEE. The CDR3 sequence is 18 residues long. The trim removed 0 bases at V and 1 base at J, leaving 12 bases unmatched. The CDR3 protein is CASSVGGTSGGENTEAFF. The CDR3 nucleotides are TGTGCCAGCAGCGTAGGGGGAACGTCAGGGGGAGAGAACACTGAAGCTTTCTTT.

The CDR3 loop reads CASSPRTDNYGYTF. The CDR3 region has the DNA TGCGCCAGCAGCCCACGGACGGATAACTATGGCTACACCTTC. The rearrangement joins TRBV5-1 to TRBJ1-2; D is unresolved. Trimming took off 4 bases at V and 1 base at J, with 11 bases between the two ends. This CDR3 is built from 14 residues. Germline CDR1 reads SGHRS; CDR2 reads YFSETQ.

The gene calls are TRBV6-5 and TRBJ2-7; D gene ambiguous. With 6 bases removed from V and 5 bases from J, the gap between germline ends came to 11 bases. Looked up from germline, CDR1 is MNHEY and CDR2 is SVGAGI. The CDR3 is 12 residues long. The CDR3 DNA reads as TGTGCCAGCAGCCCGAAGGGCCACGAGCAGTACTTC. This codes for CASSPKGHEQYF.

The rearrangement uses TRBV19 and TRBJ1-5, with D maybe TRBD1 (6 bases). This CDR3 spans 15 amino acids. Germline loops: CDR1 LNHDA, CDR2 SQIVND (reference sequence). The ends were cut back, 6 bases at V and 6 bases at J, with 18 bases in the middle. The CDR3 DNA follows: TGTGCCAGTAGGCCCGGGGGCGCCGCCGGTCAGCCCCAGCATTTT. Amino acids: CASRPGGAAGQPQHF.

The table lists this clone with a few counts. The chain employs TRBV5-1 and TRBJ1-2; D call uncertain. Germline CDR1 SGHRS, CDR2 YFSETQ. This CDR3 region has 12 residues. Between the trimmed V and J ends, which lost 2 bases and 8 bases, there was a span of 10 bases. CDR3 sequence reads: CASSLLDQGYTF. DNA of the CDR3: TGCGCCAGCAGCTTACTGGACCAGGGCTACACCTTC.

V is TRBV30 and J is TRBJ2-2, with 7 positions matching TRBD1. The CDR3 consists of 16 residues. V gave up 1 base and J gave up 1 base; unmatched junction bases: 6. Germline CDR1 and CDR2: GTSNPN and SVGIG (reference sequence). CDR3 DNA: TGTGCCTGGAGTGCCTCTCGGACAGGGAACACCGGGGAGCTGTTTTTT. Translated, it gives CAWSASRTGNTGELFF.

The gene calls are TRBV27 and TRBJ2-7; a weak D match, TRBD2 (6 bases). Germline V lookup: CDR1 MNHEY, CDR2 SMNVEV (reference sequence). The V end was cut by 3 bases, the J end by 2 bases, with 8 bases between. There are 13 residues in the CDR3. Written as DNA, the CDR3 is TGTGCCAGCAGTTTTGGAGGGACCTACGAGCAGTACTTC. Amino acids: CASSFGGTYEQYF.

The chain couples TRBV6-1 to TRBJ1-5; weak D call: TRBD1 (5 bases). Germline CDR1 is MNHNS and CDR2 is SASEGT. This CDR3 comprises 14 residues. Trimming took off 6 bases at V and 6 bases at J, with 15 bases between the two ends. CDR3 residues: CASSGGQGLQPQHF. In DNA form, the CDR3 reads TGTGCCAGCAGCGGTGGGCAGGGACTTCAGCCCCAGCATTTT.

The chain is built from TRBV13 and TRBJ2-1; D is possibly TRBD1 (5 bases). Germline V lookup: CDR1 PRHDT, CDR2 FYEKMQ (reference sequence). The CDR3 sequence is 14 residues long. V lost 3 bases to trimming and J lost 6 bases, with 12 bases between them. CDR3 bases: TGTGCCAGCAGCTTTCAGGGTGGGATCAATGAGCAGTTCTTC. This codes for CASSFQGGINEQFF.

The chain couples TRBV9 to TRBJ2-1, with TRBD2 as a possible D gene (5 bases). The CDR3 runs 14 residues. V was trimmed by 2 bases and J by 6 bases, leaving 12 bases between them. Germline V gene data show CDR1 as SGDLS and CDR2 as YYNGEE. The CDR3 nucleotides are TGTGCCAGCAGCGTCGGCGCTAGCAGCAATGAGCAGTTCTTC. It is translated as CASSVGASSNEQFF.

The chain combines TRBV4-2 with TRBJ1-1; 10 bases fit TRBD1. This CDR3 contains 14 residues. V was pared by 4 bases and J by 4 bases, with 3 bases of the junction left unmatched. CDR1 is LGHNA, CDR2 YNFKEQ, per germline. CDR3 nucleotides: TGTGCCAGCAGCCTGCGACAGGGGGCCACTGAAGCTTTCTTT. As protein: CASSLRQGATEAFF.

The table lists this clone with a count of one. J is TRBJ1-4 and V is TRBV2; D is unclear. Deletions cut 1 base from V and 4 bases from J, with 10 bases between. Germline V gene data show CDR1 as SNHLY and CDR2 as FYNNEI. This CDR3 is built from 15 residues. CDR3 DNA sequence: TGTGCCAGCAGTGAAGGAGGTCCGTTTAATGAAAAACTGTTTTTT. It is translated as CASSEGGPFNEKLFF.

The chain has TRBV5-4 and TRBJ2-3, with 7 nucleotides matching TRBD2. The CDR3 has 15 amino acids. With 0 bases clipped from V and 0 bases from J, the junction kept 1 base outside the gene matches. Per the germline V gene, CDR1 is SGHNT and CDR2 is YYREEE (reference sequence). The CDR3 DNA reads TGTGCCAGCAGCTTGGCCGGGGGGAGCACAGATACGCAGTATTTT. Its translation: CASSLAGGSTDTQYF.

The J gene is TRBJ1-4, the V gene TRBV7-8, with D tentatively TRBD1 (6 bases). CDR1 is SGHVS, CDR2 FQNEAQ, per germline. This CDR3 region has 11 residues. Between the trimmed V and J ends, which lost 5 bases and 14 bases, there was a span of 12 bases. CDR3 bases: TGTGCCAGCAGCACAGAAGGGGGGCTGTTTTTT. As protein: CASSTEGGLFF.

This CDR3 reads CAWRGRASGYYEQYF. The CDR3 bases are TGTGCCTGGAGAGGGCGGGCCAGCGGTTACTACGAGCAGTACTTC. The V and J genes are TRBV30 and TRBJ2-7; weak D call: TRBD2 (5 bases). V was cut by 3 bases and J by 3 bases, with 18 bases left in between. CDR3 size: 15 residues. Germline CDR1 and CDR2: GTSNPN and SVGIG (reference sequence).

This chain connects TRBV6-5 to TRBJ2-1, with D possibly matching TRBD2 (5 bases). The ends were cut back, 2 bases at V and 7 bases at J, with 18 bases in the middle. From germline, CDR1 is MNHEY and CDR2 SVGAGI. The CDR3 is 16 residues long. Here the CDR3 DNA reads TGTGCCAGCAGTTACGGTCGGCCACCCACGGGAAATGAGCAGTTCTTC. This translates into CASSYGRPPTGNEQFF.